The 8 T cell receptor beta chains below all came from one sample that was sequenced in a study of a mutant IDH1 vaccine in newly diagnosed glioma. Sequencing was performed with immunoSEQ multiplex PCR; in TCRdb, only in-frame clones are kept and a portion is missing. The table shows about 56,000 clones, with 80% to 85% occurring only once. The time point denotes: week 47, end of study. With topical imiquimod, each dose of the vaccine consisted of 300 ug of mutant IDH1 20-mer peptide. These receptors' antigens are unknown. The specimen comprised PBMCs, sampled from a glioma patient whose treatment included an IDH1 peptide vaccine. Receptors were obtained from a woman aged 45 to 65 with glioma.

This clone was picked up a small number of times. The gene calls are TRBV4-2 and TRBJ2-7, with D perhaps TRBD1 or TRBD2 (6 bases each). The CDR3 sequence is 16 residues long. Trimming cost V 3 bases and J 2 bases, with 17 bases left between them. CDR1 and CDR2 from the germline V gene are LGHNA and YNFKEQ. CDR3 in amino acids: CASSQYGGGSAYEQYF. In DNA form, the CDR3 reads TGTGCCAGCAGCCAGTACGGGGGCGGCTCTGCCTACGAGCAGTACTTC.

The chain carries TRBV9 and TRBJ2-3; no reliable D call. Trimming stripped 7 bases from V and 7 bases from J, with 22 bases between. The V gene's germline CDR1 is SGDLS and CDR2 YYNGEE. The length of the CDR3 is 15 residues. The CDR3 sequence: CASGSLSGKVNTQYF. The CDR3 DNA reads as TGTGCCAGCGGATCCCTCTCGGGTAAGGTGAATACGCAGTATTTT.

The chain couples TRBV18 to TRBJ2-7; no definite D call. CDR3 length equals 15 residues. V dropped 6 bases and J dropped 2 bases, with 17 bases sitting between them. From germline, CDR1 is KGHSH and CDR2 LQKENI. CDR3 in amino acids: CASSTGRPPTYEQYF. CDR3 bases: TGTGCCAGCTCTACCGGGCGGCCTCCAACCTACGAGCAGTACTTC.

Points on this clone: In the same sample, other DNA sequences code for this CDR3. The chain has TRBV9 and TRBJ1-2; maybe TRBD1 (5 bases). From germline, CDR1 is SGDLS and CDR2 YYNGEE. The CDR3 is 12 residues long. Trimming removed 0 bases from V and 7 bases from J, with 7 bases in between. The CDR3 nucleotides are TGTGCCAGCAGCGTAGGAGGGGTTGGCTACACCTTC. Protein sequence: CASSVGGVGYTF.

The chain carries TRBV5-5 and TRBJ1-3, with 7 bases matching TRBD1. CDR3 length: 17 residues. The germline V gene encodes CDR1 SGHKS and CDR2 YYEKEE (reference sequence). Unmatched junction bases numbered 6, after V lost 0 bases and J lost 0 bases. The CDR3 bases are TGTGCCAGCAGCTTGGCCCAGGGGGGCTCCTCTGGAAACACCATATATTTT. Amino acids: CASSLAQGGSSGNTIYF. Looking up the rest from reference TRBV5-5 and TRBJ1-3 gives the full variable domain: DAGVTQSPTHLIKTRGQQVTLRCSPISGHKSVSWYQQVLGQGPQFIFQYYEKEERGRGNFPDRFSARQFPNYSSELNVNALLLGDSALYLCASSLAQGGSSGNTIYFGEGSWLTVV.

With regard to this clone: Germline is not matched at one junction end, which may reflect a read error. The chain has TRBV7-7 and TRBJ1-1; D unresolved. Germline V gives CDR1 SSHAT, CDR2 FNYEAQ (reference sequence). The length of the CDR3 is 13 residues. The CDR3 loop reads CASSLGENTEAFF. The CDR3 DNA is TGTGCTAGCAGCTTAGGAGAAAACACTGAAGCTTTCTTT.

V is TRBV5-1 and J is TRBJ2-7; the D is unclear. Deletions cut 3 bases from V and 7 bases from J, with 14 bases between. This CDR3 spans 13 amino acids. Germline V gene data show CDR1 as SGHRS and CDR2 as YFSETQ. The CDR3 DNA reads as TGCGCCAGCAGCTATCTGACGGATTCTGAGCAGTACTTC. Translated: CASSYLTDSEQYF.

This clone has only a few counts. The chain links TRBV5-4 to TRBJ1-2, with 11 bases identical to TRBD1. The V segment lost 4 bases and the J segment 8 bases; nucleotides outside the gene matches: 4. The CDR3 runs to 13 residues. From germline, CDR1 is SGHNT and CDR2 YYREEE (reference sequence). The CDR3 bases are TGTGCCAGCAGCGTGGACAGGGGGCGAGGCTACACCTTC. Amino acids: CASSVDRGRGYTF.